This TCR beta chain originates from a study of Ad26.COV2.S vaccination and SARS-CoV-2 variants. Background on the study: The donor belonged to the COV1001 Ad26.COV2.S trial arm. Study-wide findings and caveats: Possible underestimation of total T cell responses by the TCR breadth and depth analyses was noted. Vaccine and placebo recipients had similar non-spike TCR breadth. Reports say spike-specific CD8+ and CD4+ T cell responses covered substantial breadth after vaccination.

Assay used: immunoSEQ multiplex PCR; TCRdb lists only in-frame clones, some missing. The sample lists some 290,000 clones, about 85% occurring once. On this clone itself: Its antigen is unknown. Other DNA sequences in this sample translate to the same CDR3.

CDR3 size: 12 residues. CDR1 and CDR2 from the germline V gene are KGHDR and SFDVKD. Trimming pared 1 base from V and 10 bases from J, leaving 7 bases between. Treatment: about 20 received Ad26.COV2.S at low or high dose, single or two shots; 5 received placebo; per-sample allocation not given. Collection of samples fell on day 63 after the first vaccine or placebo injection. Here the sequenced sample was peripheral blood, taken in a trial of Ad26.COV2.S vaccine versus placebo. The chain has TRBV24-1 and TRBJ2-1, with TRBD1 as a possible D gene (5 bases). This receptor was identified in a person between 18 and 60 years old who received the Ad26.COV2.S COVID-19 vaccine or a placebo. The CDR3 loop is CATSDFRGEQFF. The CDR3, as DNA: TGTGCCACCAGTGATTTTAGGGGAGAGCAGTTCTTC.